These 18 T cell receptor beta chains were sequenced from one sample in a study of PD-1 blockade in classical Hodgkin lymphoma. This table comes from immunoSEQ multiplex PCR, and its TCRdb copy is limited to in-frame clones, with some not included. The table records roughly 13,000 clones, roughly 86% of them present only once. In every patient, relapse followed autologous stem cell transplantation, while exposure to brentuximab vedotin differed. The material sequenced was peripheral blood mononuclear cells (PBMCs), taken at baseline. The source of these receptors is a human donor with classical Hodgkin lymphoma.

The genes are TRBV10-3 and TRBJ1-2; tentative D call: TRBD1 (6 bases). The CDR3 has 13 residues. Germline CDR1 and CDR2: ENHRY and SYGVKD. Trimming shortened V by 0 bases and J by 7 bases, and 9 bases separated the two germline ends. The CDR3 nucleotides read TGTGCCATCAGTGAGTCAACAGGGCTTGGCTACACCTTC. It translates to CAISESTGLGYTF.

The rearrangement joins TRBV28 to TRBJ2-3; D gene ambiguous. The CDR3 totals 14 residues. Trimming stripped 4 bases from V and 2 bases from J, with 10 bases between. CDR1 and CDR2 (germline): MDHEN, SYDVKM. The CDR3 reads CASSSGLPTDTQYF. In nucleotides, the CDR3 is TGTGCCAGCAGTTCGGGCCTCCCCACAGATACGCAGTATTTT.

The table lists this clone with a count of one. The genes are TRBV7-6 and TRBJ2-5; possibly TRBD2 for D (5 bases). The length of the CDR3 is 15 residues. CDR1 is SGHVS, CDR2 FNYEAQ, per germline. Trimming left V 5 bases short and J 0 bases short, with 13 bases between. The CDR3 loop is CASSLYSVNQETQYF. Here the CDR3 DNA reads TGTGCCAGCAGCCTCTATAGCGTAAACCAAGAGACCCAGTACTTC.

The chain uses TRBV11-2 and TRBJ1-2; 7 positions agree with TRBD1. Looked up from germline, CDR1 is SGHAT and CDR2 is FQNNGV. V was clipped by 6 bases and J by 7 bases; unmatched bases: 11. CDR3 size: 14 residues. CDR3 bases: TGTGCCAGCAGTAGACAGGGATCTTTATTTGGCTACACCTTC. Amino acid sequence: CASSRQGSLFGYTF.

The table lists this clone with a count of one. This sequence joins TRBV6-5 and TRBJ2-5; D might be TRBD1 or TRBD2, each matching 5 bases. With 4 bases removed from V and 6 bases from J, the gap between germline ends came to 21 bases. The germline V gene encodes CDR1 MNHEY and CDR2 SVGAGI. The CDR3 is made up of 16 amino acids. CDR3 region: CASSSGTLLHGQTQYF. CDR3 in DNA: TGTGCCAGCAGTTCGGGGACCCTACTTCATGGCCAGACCCAGTACTTC.

The gene calls are TRBV27 and TRBJ2-7; TRBD1 might be the D (6 bases). The CDR3 sequence is 14 residues long. Between the trimmed V and J ends, which lost 3 bases and 1 base, there was a span of 10 bases. Germline CDR1 reads MNHEY; CDR2 reads SMNVEV (reference sequence). This chain's CDR3 is CASSLGTYSYEQYF. For the CDR3, the DNA is TGTGCCAGCAGTTTGGGGACATATTCCTACGAGCAGTACTTC.

V and J are TRBV7-9 and TRBJ1-1; no firm D call. Trimming stripped 1 base from V and 8 bases from J, with 11 bases between. CDR1 SEHNR and CDR2 FQNEAQ come from the germline V gene (reference sequence). The CDR3 loop spans 13 amino acids. The CDR3 sequence: CASSLGGYPEAFF. CDR3 nucleotides: TGTGCCAGCAGCTTAGGAGGGTACCCCGAAGCTTTCTTT.

This chain uses TRBV6-5 with TRBJ1-1, with no clear D. V was cut by 4 bases and J by 0 bases, with 6 bases left in between. Per germline, CDR1 MNHEY and CDR2 SVGAGI. The CDR3 is 13 amino acids. This CDR3 reads CASSSTLNTEAFF. In DNA, the CDR3 is TGTGCCAGCAGTTCTACACTGAACACTGAAGCTTTCTTT.

In DNA, the CDR3 is TGTGCCAGCAGAAGACAGAGAAGCACCGGGGAGCTGTTTTTT. It yields the protein CASRRQRSTGELFF. This chain connects TRBV27 to TRBJ2-2, with D possibly TRBD1 on 5 matching bases. V was cut by 6 bases and J by 4 bases, with 12 bases left in between. This CDR3 has 14 residues. CDR1 and CDR2 from the germline V gene are MNHEY and SMNVEV (reference sequence).

V is TRBV5-1 and J is TRBJ2-2; D tentatively reads TRBD1 or TRBD2 (5 bases each). The CDR3 is made up of 13 amino acids. The germline CDR1 and CDR2 sequences are SGHRS and YFSETQ. The V end lost 4 bases, the J end lost 1 base, and 5 bases lay between the germline ends. The CDR3 DNA reads TGCGCCAGCAGCGGGGGGAACACCGGGGAGCTGTTTTTT. Its protein is CASSGGNTGELFF.

The gene calls are TRBV27 and TRBJ2-7, with no clear D. The CDR3 totals 12 residues. V lost 4 bases to trimming and J lost 6 bases, with 10 bases between them. CDR1 and CDR2 from the germline V gene are MNHEY and SMNVEV (reference sequence). The CDR3 reads CASSSSRVEQYF. DNA of the CDR3: TGTGCCAGCAGTTCATCTAGGGTCGAGCAGTACTTC.

This clone was counted between two and nine times. Written as DNA, the CDR3 is TGTGCCATCAGTGAGTCGGAAGGTGGCCTTCAGCCCCAGCATTTT. The encoded protein is CAISESEGGLQPQHF. The gene calls are TRBV10-3 and TRBJ1-5; no clear D gene. CDR1 ENHRY and CDR2 SYGVKD come from the germline V gene. The V end lost 0 bases, the J end lost 6 bases, and 12 bases lay between the germline ends. CDR3 length: 15 residues.

This sequence joins TRBV28 and TRBJ1-4; TRBD1 matches 10 bases. V lost 7 bases, J lost 11 bases, and 10 bases stayed unmatched. The CDR3 has 14 residues. CDR1 and CDR2 from the germline V gene are MDHEN and SYDVKM. The CDR3 coding sequence is TGTGCCAGCAACTCTCCGCGGGACAGGGGCAAACTGTTTTTT. It yields the protein CASNSPRDRGKLFF.

This chain uses TRBV28 with TRBJ1-1; D unclear. Germline values: CDR1 MDHEN, CDR2 SYDVKM. The CDR3 extends over 11 amino acids. V was cut by 6 bases and J by 6 bases, with 8 bases left in between. CDR3 loop: CASSLSPEAFF. CDR3 nucleotides: TGTGCCAGCAGCTTAAGCCCTGAAGCTTTCTTT.

The chain has TRBV7-9 and TRBJ1-4, with D perhaps TRBD1 (5 bases). The V end was cut by 1 base, the J end by 7 bases, with 16 bases between. This CDR3 contains 16 residues. Germline V lookup: CDR1 SEHNR, CDR2 FQNEAQ (reference sequence). In DNA, the CDR3 is TGTGCCAGCAGCTTAGGTACGGGGCCCGCATCTGAAAAACTGTTTTTT. Encoded protein: CASSLGTGPASEKLFF.

The chain carries TRBV7-9 and TRBJ2-2, with TRBD2 identical over 10 bases. The V gene's germline CDR1 is SEHNR and CDR2 FQNEAQ (reference sequence). The CDR3 has 17 residues. The V gene end was trimmed by 4 bases and the J gene end by 2 bases; junction bases not matched to a gene: 7. CDR3 in DNA: TGTGCCAGCAGCTCCGGACTAGCGGTGTACAACACCGGGGAGCTGTTTTTT. Translation: CASSSGLAVYNTGELFF. Full variable domain (outside the CDR3, taken from reference TRBV7-9 and TRBJ2-2): DTGVSQNPRHKITKRGQNVTFRCDPISEHNRLYWYRQTLGQGPEFLTYFQNEAQLEKSRLLSDRFSAERPKGSFSTLEIQRTEQGDSAMYLCASSSGLAVYNTGELFFGEGSRLTVL.

V is TRBV30 and J is TRBJ2-7; 9 bases agree with TRBD2. V was pared by 4 bases and J by 6 bases, with 13 bases of the junction left unmatched. The CDR3 is made up of 15 amino acids. Germline loops: CDR1 GTSNPN, CDR2 SVGIG (reference sequence). This chain's CDR3 is CAWTVAGAQGLEQYF. CDR3 nucleotide sequence: TGTGCCTGGACCGTAGCGGGGGCACAGGGCCTCGAGCAGTACTTC.

V and J are TRBV19 and TRBJ1-2, with D possibly being TRBD1 (5 bases). In germline, CDR1 is LNHDA, CDR2 SQIVND (reference sequence). The CDR3 is 12 residues long. V lost 9 bases, J lost 3 bases, and 11 bases lay in between. DNA for the CDR3: TGTGCCAGCCGCCGGGGCGACTATGGCTACACCTTC. This encodes CASRRGDYGYTF.